This TCR beta chain was sequenced for a study of cytomegalovirus exposure and HLA in healthy donors. Study as a whole: Among fewer than 500 genotyped donors, about 85% fell in the Caucasian-associated ancestry cluster.

Germline CDR1 reads SGHDT; CDR2 reads YYEEEE. The CDR3 has 15 residues. Trimming cost V 4 bases and J 1 base; bases outside gene matches: 4. Amplification used 60 Vbeta primers and 13 Jbeta primers. Using immunoSEQ multiplex PCR, the repertoire was profiled, and TCRdb retains in-frame clones only, with some absent. This table holds approximately 130,000 clones, approximately 72% found once. Donors sampled were nominally healthy, though unrecorded immune exposures were likely. Regarding this clone: Its antigen remains unidentified.

Study-level points and caveats: Serostatus for CMV was the only available immune exposure information. TRBV6-2, TRBV6-3 and some other V segments were excluded as indistinguishable.

The rearrangement uses TRBV5-6 and TRBJ2-3, with TRBD2 identical over 9 bases. This clonotype was obtained from a woman aged 45-65 years in good health and CMV-seropositive. The sample consisted of PBMCs. CDR3 in DNA: TGTGCCAGCAGCCCGAGGACTAGCGGCACAGATACGCAGTATTTT. Protein product: CASSPRTSGTDTQYF.